The 25 T cell receptor beta chains presented below share a single source sample, sequenced in a study of blood T cell repertoires in COVID-19. Sequenced by immunoSEQ multiplex PCR; TCRdb stores in-frame clones only, minus some. The sample has some 160,000 clones; just under 85% are singletons. The specimen was PBMCs or T cells enriched from blood (not recorded which). Receptor source: a woman aged 40 to 50 who had recovered from COVID-19.

This chain connects TRBV3-1 (or the pseudogene TRBV3-2) to TRBJ2-1, with unresolved D. Trimming took off 2 bases at V and 8 bases at J, with 7 bases between the two ends. CDR3 size: 12 residues. Germline CDR1 LGHDT, CDR2 YNNKEL (reference sequence). The CDR3 reads CASSQLADEQFF. The DNA of the CDR3 is TGTGCCAGCAGCCAATTAGCTGATGAGCAGTTCTTC.

J is TRBJ2-7 and V is TRBV6-2 or TRBV6-3; TRBD2 agrees at 7 bases. Germline trimming cut 5 bases from V and 4 bases from J; bases unmatched to any gene: 11. The germline gives CDR1 MNHEY, CDR2 SVGEGT. CDR3 length: 15 residues. CDR3 in DNA: TGTGCCAGCAGTCCCTCCCCCGGGACTAAATACGAGCAGTACTTC. Amino acids: CASSPSPGTKYEQYF.

This chain links TRBV6-5 with TRBJ1-1; no reliable D call. V lost 8 bases and J lost 3, with 7 bases in between. Germline V gene lookup returns CDR1 MNHEY and CDR2 SVGAGI. The CDR3 is made up of 11 amino acids. The CDR3 coding sequence is TGTGCCAGCCGGTGGTACACTGAAGCTTTCTTT. Protein sequence: CASRWYTEAFF.

V and J are TRBV2 and TRBJ2-7; maybe TRBD1 (5 bases). Germline V lookup: CDR1 SNHLY, CDR2 FYNNEI. The V end was cut by 8 bases, the J end by 5 bases, with 10 bases between. The length of the CDR3 is 11 residues. The CDR3 is CASAREHEQYF. The CDR3 DNA sequence: TGTGCCAGCGCCAGGGAACACGAGCAGTACTTC. The whole variable domain, filled in from reference TRBV2 and TRBJ2-7, reads EPEVTQTPSHQVTQMGQEVILRCVPISNHLYFYWYRQILGQKVEFLVSFYNNEISEKSEIFDDQFSVERPDGSNFTLKIRSTKLEDSAMYFCASAREHEQYFGPGTRLTVT.

The chain recombines TRBV20-1 with TRBJ2-1; 11 bases fit TRBD2. The germline V gene has CDR1 DFQATT and CDR2 SNEGSKA (reference sequence). The trim removed 3 bases at V and 3 bases at J, leaving 4 bases unmatched. The CDR3 spans 15 residues. CDR3 DNA: TGCAGTGCTAGTCGAACTAGCGGGAGCTACAATGAGCAGTTCTTC. Protein: CSASRTSGSYNEQFF.

The V call is TRBV19, the J call TRBJ1-6; 7 nucleotides match TRBD1. Germline V gives CDR1 LNHDA, CDR2 SQIVND (reference sequence). The CDR3 contains 15 residues. The ends lost 6 bases at V and 7 bases at J; junction bases unmatched: 9. CDR3 sequence: CASRNRGTGNSPLHF. DNA for the CDR3: TGTGCCAGTAGGAACAGGGGTACGGGGAATTCACCCCTCCACTTT.

The genes are TRBV19 and TRBJ1-2; TRBD1 matches 7 bases. Trimming took 5 bases from V and 5 from J; bases not matched to a gene: 11. CDR3 length: 15 amino acids. Germline V lookup: CDR1 LNHDA, CDR2 SQIVND (reference sequence). The CDR3 is CASSPQTGETYGYTF. The CDR3 nucleotides read TGTGCCAGTAGTCCACAAACAGGGGAAACATATGGCTACACCTTC.

In DNA, the CDR3 is TGTGCCAGCAGCTTAGCTCTTAGCGGTACAGATACGCAGTATTTT. Residues: CASSLALSGTDTQYF. The chain recombines TRBV11-2 with TRBJ2-3, with D perhaps matching TRBD2 (6 bases). The CDR3 contains 15 residues. V was cut by 1 base and J by 3 bases, with 11 bases left in between. Germline V gives CDR1 SGHAT, CDR2 FQNNGV.

The chain recombines TRBV3-1 (or the pseudogene TRBV3-2) with TRBJ2-7, with TRBD2 matching over 10 bases. The germline gives CDR1 LGHDT, CDR2 YNNKEL (reference sequence). V shed 0 bases, J shed 7 bases, and the junction held 6 bases outside the gene matches. The CDR3 is 15 amino acids. The CDR3, as DNA: TGTGCCAGCAGCCAAGATGCTAGCGGGAGCGGAGAGCAGTACTTC. Residues: CASSQDASGSGEQYF.

The chain carries TRBV11-3 and TRBJ2-2; TRBD2 matches at 7 bases. Germline trimming cut 5 bases from V and 6 bases from J; bases unmatched to any gene: 12. The CDR3 is 16 residues long. Germline assignment: CDR1 SGHNT and CDR2 YENEEA. CDR3 residues: CASSPGLVVSAGELFF. CDR3 sequence (DNA): TGTGCCAGCAGCCCTGGACTAGTGGTATCCGCCGGGGAGCTGTTTTTT.

CDR3 region: CSAHRTVNTDTQYF. CDR3 bases: TGCAGCGCTCACCGGACAGTGAACACAGATACGCAGTATTTT. V is TRBV29-1 and J is TRBJ2-3, with a tentative D call TRBD1 (6 bases). The CDR3 spans 14 residues. V shed 7 bases and J shed 2 bases, with 16 bases lying between them. Germline V lookup: CDR1 SQVTM, CDR2 ANQGSEA.

The chain recombines TRBV7-9 with TRBJ1-2; 7 bases align to TRBD1. CDR1 is SEHNR, CDR2 FQNEAQ, per germline (reference sequence). Trimming at V came to 2 bases and at J to 7 bases, leaving 10 bases not matched to a gene. The CDR3 is 15 amino acids. CDR3 protein: CASSLRQGGLFGYTF. In DNA, the CDR3 is TGTGCCAGCAGCTTACGACAGGGAGGCTTATTTGGCTACACCTTC.

The CDR3 bases are TGTGCCAGCACCCCCGGGACTCTCACGGATACGCAGTATTTT. This sequence encodes CASTPGTLTDTQYF. The V call is TRBV9, the J call TRBJ2-3; D might be TRBD2 (6 bases). CDR3 length: 14 amino acids. V shed 6 bases and J shed 6 bases, with 17 bases lying between them. CDR1 is SGDLS and CDR2 is YYNGEE in the germline V gene.

The chain employs TRBV19 and TRBJ1-6; tentatively, D is TRBD1 (6 bases). Germline CDR1 and CDR2: LNHDA and SQIVND (reference sequence). CDR3 length: 14 amino acids. Trimming left V 10 bases short and J 0 bases short, with 10 bases between. DNA of the CDR3: TGTGCCACCAGGGGCACCTCCTATAATTCACCCCTCCACTTT. This encodes CATRGTSYNSPLHF.

The table lists this clone with a count of one. The CDR3 region has the DNA TGTGCCAGCAGCCTTAAGGGAGGGAACCCCCCGATGGAGCAGCCCCAGCATTTT. It yields the protein CASSLKGGNPPMEQPQHF. The chain joins TRBV27 to TRBJ1-5; D not certain. Germline V gene sequence: CDR1 MNHEY, CDR2 SMNVEV (reference sequence). The CDR3 is 18 residues long. V lost 6 bases and J lost 7, with 28 bases in between.

This chain connects TRBV11-2 to TRBJ2-7, with D hard to call. CDR1 SGHAT and CDR2 FQNNGV come from the germline V gene. Trimming removed 0 bases from V and 3 bases from J, with 12 bases in between. CDR3 size: 15 residues. The CDR3 DNA follows: TGTGCCAGCAGCTTAGATTATACACCCAACTACGAGCAGTACTTC. This codes for CASSLDYTPNYEQYF.

The V call is TRBV4-1, the J call TRBJ1-1, with D perhaps TRBD1 (6 bases). The CDR3 runs 15 residues. The V gene's germline CDR1 is MGHRA and CDR2 YSYEKL. The ends were cut back, 3 bases at V and 2 bases at J, with 13 bases in the middle. CDR3 sequence: CASSHLGGRNTEAFF. The CDR3 DNA reads as TGCGCCAGCAGCCATCTTGGGGGCCGAAACACTGAAGCTTTCTTT.

The V call is TRBV12-5, the J call TRBJ2-3; a possible D gene is TRBD2 (6 bases). The germline CDR1 and CDR2 sequences are LGHNT and FRNRAP. With 0 bases removed from V and 1 base from J, the gap between germline ends came to 11 bases. The CDR3 has 16 amino acids. The CDR3 DNA is TGTGCTAGTGGTTTGGTAGTGGCGGGACGCACAGATACGCAGTATTTT. It yields the protein CASGLVVAGRTDTQYF.

This chain links TRBV6-2 or TRBV6-3 with TRBJ2-7; 7 positions agree with TRBD2. This CDR3 comprises 16 residues. Germline assignment: CDR1 MNHEY and CDR2 SVGEGT. Trimming at V came to 2 bases and at J to 1 base, leaving 8 bases not matched to a gene. CDR3 sequence: CASSYSRREGSYEQYF. For the CDR3, the DNA is TGTGCCAGCAGTTACAGTCGAAGGGAGGGATCCTACGAGCAGTACTTC.

This clone was seen a handful of times. V is TRBV19 and J is TRBJ2-1; 9 nucleotides align to TRBD1. The CDR3 is 15 amino acids. The ends lost 5 bases at V and 8 bases at J; junction bases unmatched: 10. The germline V gene encodes CDR1 LNHDA and CDR2 SQIVND (reference sequence). This chain's CDR3 is CASSVPGTGIDEQFF. The CDR3 nucleotides read TGTGCCAGTAGTGTTCCCGGGACAGGGATAGATGAGCAGTTCTTC.

The CDR3 is CACYRESSYNSPLHF. The CDR3 DNA is TGTGCCTGCTACAGGGAAAGCTCCTATAATTCACCCCTCCACTTT. The chain couples TRBV30 to TRBJ1-6; possible D gene TRBD1, 6 bases. CDR1 and CDR2 (germline): GTSNPN, SVGIG (reference sequence). V was cut by 6 bases and J by 0 bases, with 12 bases left in between. The CDR3 totals 15 residues.

The chain links TRBV15 to TRBJ2-5; 10 bases agree with TRBD2. CDR1 is LNHNV and CDR2 is YYDKDF in the germline V gene (reference sequence). The V segment lost 8 bases and the J segment 0 bases; nucleotides outside the gene matches: 3. This CDR3 contains 14 residues. CDR3 sequence (DNA): TGTGCCACCGGGACTAGCGAGTACCAAGAGACCCAGTACTTC. Its translation: CATGTSEYQETQYF.

The chain employs TRBV27 and TRBJ2-1, with D perhaps matching TRBD2 (5 bases). Trimming took 6 bases from V and 11 from J, leaving 14 bases between them. CDR3 length: 12 amino acids. Germline CDR1 and CDR2: MNHEY and SMNVEV (reference sequence). Written as DNA, the CDR3 is TGTGCCAGCAGCACGGGAAGCTATAAGCAGTTCTTC. It translates to CASSTGSYKQFF.

This clone has just a few counts. The chain has TRBV27 and TRBJ2-2; D is ambiguous. Trimming cost V 3 bases and J 7 bases, with 15 bases left between them. The CDR3 sequence is 15 residues long. Germline V gives CDR1 MNHEY, CDR2 SMNVEV (reference sequence). The CDR3: CASSFVPTAGGELFF. CDR3 DNA: TGTGCCAGCAGTTTTGTCCCAACCGCCGGCGGGGAGCTGTTTTTT.

The V gene is TRBV19, the J gene TRBJ1-2; 7 bases are a match to TRBD1. The germline gives CDR1 LNHDA, CDR2 SQIVND (reference sequence). This CDR3 is built from 12 residues. The J segment lost 2 bases and the V segment lost 6 bases, leaving 0 bases of the junction unmatched. This CDR3 is CASRDRNYGYTF. Written as DNA, the CDR3 is TGTGCCAGTAGGGACAGGAACTATGGCTACACCTTC. The variable domain in full, completed from reference TRBV19 and TRBJ1-2, reads DGGITQSPKYLFRKEGQNVTLSCEQNLNHDAMYWYRQDPGQGLRLIYYSQIVNDFQKGDIAEGYSVSREKKESFPLTVTSAQKNPTAFYLCASRDRNYGYTFGSGTRLTVV.